Sequencing of this T cell receptor beta chain was carried out in a study of blood T cells in healthy people across ages. Broader study findings: Bulk PBMC profiling left naive and antigen-experienced comparisons inconclusive. Donors of long life had a larger count of naive CD4+ cells and greater diversity than aged donors.

V dropped 6 bases and J dropped 1 base, with 13 bases sitting between them. This CDR3 contains 14 residues. Germline lookup yields CDR1 KGHSH and CDR2 LQKENI. It was with a sample-barcoded 5' primer and a J-beta primer mix that a second PCR of about 7 to 12 cycles was run. Each cDNA molecule received a tag from a template-switch adaptor that had 12 random nucleotides. TCRdb called the 5' RACE reads again in MiXCR, with one record for every CDR3 protein. The sample shows 1.8 million or so distinct CDR3 sequences, roughly 43% of them seen only once. Note on this clonotype: The antigen is undetermined.

Per-sample yields of isolated PBMCs were at least 6 million. The rearrangement joins TRBV18 to TRBJ2-7; D not resolved. The receptor was isolated from a human donor in good health. The specimen was blood. For the CDR3, the DNA is TGTGCCAGCTCCTCGGACGGAATATCCTACGAGCAGTACTTC. Translated, it gives CASSSDGISYEQYF.